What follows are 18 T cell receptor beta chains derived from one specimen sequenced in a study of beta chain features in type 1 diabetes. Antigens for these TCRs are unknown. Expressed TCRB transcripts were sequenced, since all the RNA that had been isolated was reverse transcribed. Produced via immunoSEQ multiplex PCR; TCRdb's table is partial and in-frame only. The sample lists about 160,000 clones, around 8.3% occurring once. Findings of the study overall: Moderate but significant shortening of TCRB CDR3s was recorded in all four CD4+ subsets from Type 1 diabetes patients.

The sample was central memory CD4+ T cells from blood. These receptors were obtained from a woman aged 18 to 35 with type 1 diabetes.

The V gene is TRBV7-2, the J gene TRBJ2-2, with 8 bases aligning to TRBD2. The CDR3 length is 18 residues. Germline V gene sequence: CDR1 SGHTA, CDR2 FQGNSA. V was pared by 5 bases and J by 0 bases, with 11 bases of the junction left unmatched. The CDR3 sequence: CASSPRAAGASNTGELFF. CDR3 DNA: TGTGCCAGCAGCCCCCGGGCAGCGGGGGCCTCGAACACCGGGGAGCTGTTTTTT.

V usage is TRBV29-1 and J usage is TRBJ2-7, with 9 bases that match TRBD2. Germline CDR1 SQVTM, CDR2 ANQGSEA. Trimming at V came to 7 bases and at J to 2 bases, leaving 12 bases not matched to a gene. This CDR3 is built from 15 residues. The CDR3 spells CSAAHGSGGPYEQYF. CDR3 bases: TGCAGCGCCGCCCATGGGAGCGGGGGGCCCTACGAGCAGTACTTC.

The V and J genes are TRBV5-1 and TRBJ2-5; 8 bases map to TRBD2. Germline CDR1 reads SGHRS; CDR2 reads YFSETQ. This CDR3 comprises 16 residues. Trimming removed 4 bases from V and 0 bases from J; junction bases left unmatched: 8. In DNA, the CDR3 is TGCGCCAGCAGCGAAGGGACTAGGGGAAACCAAGAGACCCAGTACTTC. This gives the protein CASSEGTRGNQETQYF.

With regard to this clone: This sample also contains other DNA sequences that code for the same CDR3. CDR3 sequence: CAWSRSGTPYEQYF. CDR3 DNA: TGTGCCTGGAGCCGTAGCGGGACCCCCTACGAGCAGTACTTC. V gene TRBV30 combines with J gene TRBJ2-7, with 8 positions matching TRBD2. Losses at the gene ends were 3 bases for V and 2 bases for J; bases not matched to a gene: 6. The CDR3 totals 14 residues. Germline V gene lookup returns CDR1 GTSNPN and CDR2 SVGIG (reference sequence). Supplemented by reference TRBV30 and TRBJ2-7, the full variable domain reads SQTIHQWPATLVQPVGSPLSLECTVEGTSNPNLYWYRQAAGRGLQLLFYSVGIGQISSEVPQNLSASRPQDRQFILSSKKLLLSDSGFYLCAWSRSGTPYEQYFGPGTRLTVT.

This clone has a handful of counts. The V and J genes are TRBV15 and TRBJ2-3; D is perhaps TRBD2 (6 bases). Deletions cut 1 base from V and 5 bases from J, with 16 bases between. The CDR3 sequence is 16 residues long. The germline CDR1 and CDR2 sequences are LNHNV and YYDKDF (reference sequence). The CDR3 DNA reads TGTGCCACCAGCAGAGTTCGGAGGGCCGGGGGAGATACGCAGTATTTT. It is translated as CATSRVRRAGGDTQYF. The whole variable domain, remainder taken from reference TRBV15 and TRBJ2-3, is DAMVIQNPRYQVTQFGKPVTLSCSQTLNHNVMYWYQQKSSQAPKLLFHYYDKDFNNEADTPDNFQSRRPNTSFCFLDIRSPGLGDTAMYLCATSRVRRAGGDTQYFGPGTRLTVL.

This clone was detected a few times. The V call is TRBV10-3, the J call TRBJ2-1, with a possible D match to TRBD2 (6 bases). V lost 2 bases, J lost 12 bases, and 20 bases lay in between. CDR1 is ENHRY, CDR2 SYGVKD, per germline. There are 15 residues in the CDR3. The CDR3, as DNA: TGTGCCATCAGTGAGGGGGGACTTGAGCTTGAGGGGCAGTTCTTC. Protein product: CAISEGGLELEGQFF.

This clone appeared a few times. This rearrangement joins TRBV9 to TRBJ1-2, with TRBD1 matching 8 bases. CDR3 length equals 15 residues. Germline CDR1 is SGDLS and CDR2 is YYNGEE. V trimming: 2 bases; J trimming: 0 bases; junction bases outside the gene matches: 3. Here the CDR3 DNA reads TGTGCCAGCAGCGTTACAGGGGGAGCTAACTATGGCTACACCTTC. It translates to CASSVTGGANYGYTF.

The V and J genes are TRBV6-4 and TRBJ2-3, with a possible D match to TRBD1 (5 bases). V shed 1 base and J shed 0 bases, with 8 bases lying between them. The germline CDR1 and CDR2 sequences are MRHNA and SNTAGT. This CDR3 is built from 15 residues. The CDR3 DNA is TGTGCCAGCAGTGACTGGGGCAGTAGCACAGATACGCAGTATTTT. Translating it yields CASSDWGSSTDTQYF.

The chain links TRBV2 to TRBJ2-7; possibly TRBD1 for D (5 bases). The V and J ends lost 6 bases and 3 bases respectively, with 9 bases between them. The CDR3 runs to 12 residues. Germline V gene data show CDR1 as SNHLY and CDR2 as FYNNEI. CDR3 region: CASRDNSYEQYF. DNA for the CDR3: TGTGCCAGCAGGGACAACAGCTACGAGCAGTACTTC.

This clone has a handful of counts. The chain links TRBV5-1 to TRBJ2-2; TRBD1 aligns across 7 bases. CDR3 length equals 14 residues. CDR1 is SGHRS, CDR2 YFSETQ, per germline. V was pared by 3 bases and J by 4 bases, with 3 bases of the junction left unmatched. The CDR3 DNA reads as TGCGCCAGCAGCTGGGGGACAGTCACCGGGGAGCTGTTTTTT. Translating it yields CASSWGTVTGELFF.

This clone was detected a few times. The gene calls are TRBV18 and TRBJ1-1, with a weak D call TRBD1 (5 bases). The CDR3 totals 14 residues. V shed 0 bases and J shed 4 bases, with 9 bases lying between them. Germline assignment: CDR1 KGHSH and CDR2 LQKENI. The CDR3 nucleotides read TGTGCCAGCTCACCACCGGGGGGTGGCACTGAAGCTTTCTTT. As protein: CASSPPGGGTEAFF.

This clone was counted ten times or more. CDR3 sequence reads: CASKGKGSNEKLFF. In DNA form, the CDR3 reads TGTGCCAGCAAAGGGAAGGGGTCTAATGAAAAACTGTTTTTT. This chain joins TRBV14 and TRBJ1-4; tentative D call: TRBD1 (5 bases). Trimming removed 7 bases from V and 3 bases from J, with 12 bases in between. The CDR3 extends over 14 amino acids. Germline CDR1 is SGHDN and CDR2 is FVKESK.

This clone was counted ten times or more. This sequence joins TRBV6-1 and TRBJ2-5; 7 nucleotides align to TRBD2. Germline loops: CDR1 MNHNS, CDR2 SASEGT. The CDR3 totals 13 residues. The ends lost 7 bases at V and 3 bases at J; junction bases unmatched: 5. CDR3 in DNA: TGTGCCAGCAACAAGGCGGGGGAAGAGACCCAGTACTTC. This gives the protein CASNKAGEETQYF.

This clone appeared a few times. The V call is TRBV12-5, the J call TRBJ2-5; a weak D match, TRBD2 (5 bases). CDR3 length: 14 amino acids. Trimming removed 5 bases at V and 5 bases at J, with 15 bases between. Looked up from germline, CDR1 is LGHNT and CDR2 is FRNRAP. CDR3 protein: CASGQYGADETQYF. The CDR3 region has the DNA TGTGCTAGTGGTCAATATGGAGCGGATGAGACCCAGTACTTC.

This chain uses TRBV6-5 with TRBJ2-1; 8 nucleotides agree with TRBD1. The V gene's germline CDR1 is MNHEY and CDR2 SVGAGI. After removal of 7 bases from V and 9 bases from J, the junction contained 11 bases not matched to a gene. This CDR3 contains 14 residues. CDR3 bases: TGTGCCAGCACCTCCACAGGGGGTGCAGGTGAGCAGTTCTTC. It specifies CASTSTGGAGEQFF.

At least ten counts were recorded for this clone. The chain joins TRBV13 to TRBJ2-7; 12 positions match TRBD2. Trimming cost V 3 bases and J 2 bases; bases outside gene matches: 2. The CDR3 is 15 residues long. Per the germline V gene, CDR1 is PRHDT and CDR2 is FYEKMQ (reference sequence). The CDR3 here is CASSFRLAGAYEQYF. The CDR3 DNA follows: TGTGCCAGCAGCTTCCGACTAGCGGGAGCCTACGAGCAGTACTTC.

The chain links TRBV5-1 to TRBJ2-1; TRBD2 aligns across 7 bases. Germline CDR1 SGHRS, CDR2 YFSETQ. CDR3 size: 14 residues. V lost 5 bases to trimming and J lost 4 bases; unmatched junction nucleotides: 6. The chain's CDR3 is CASRPGTNYNEQFF. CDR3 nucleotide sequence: TGCGCCAGCAGGCCCGGGACTAATTACAATGAGCAGTTCTTC.

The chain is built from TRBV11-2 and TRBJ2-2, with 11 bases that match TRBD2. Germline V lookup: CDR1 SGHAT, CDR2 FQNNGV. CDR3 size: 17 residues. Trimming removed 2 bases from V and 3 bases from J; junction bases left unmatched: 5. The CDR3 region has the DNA TGTGCCAGCAGCTTACTCACTAGCGGGAGTTACACCGGGGAGCTGTTTTTT. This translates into CASSLLTSGSYTGELFF. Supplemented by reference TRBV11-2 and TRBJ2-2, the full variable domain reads EAGVAQSPRYKIIEKRQSVAFWCNPISGHATLYWYQQILGQGPKLLIQFQNNGVVDDSQLPKDRFSAERLKGVDSTLKIQPAKLEDSAVYLCASSLLTSGSYTGELFFGEGSRLTVL.